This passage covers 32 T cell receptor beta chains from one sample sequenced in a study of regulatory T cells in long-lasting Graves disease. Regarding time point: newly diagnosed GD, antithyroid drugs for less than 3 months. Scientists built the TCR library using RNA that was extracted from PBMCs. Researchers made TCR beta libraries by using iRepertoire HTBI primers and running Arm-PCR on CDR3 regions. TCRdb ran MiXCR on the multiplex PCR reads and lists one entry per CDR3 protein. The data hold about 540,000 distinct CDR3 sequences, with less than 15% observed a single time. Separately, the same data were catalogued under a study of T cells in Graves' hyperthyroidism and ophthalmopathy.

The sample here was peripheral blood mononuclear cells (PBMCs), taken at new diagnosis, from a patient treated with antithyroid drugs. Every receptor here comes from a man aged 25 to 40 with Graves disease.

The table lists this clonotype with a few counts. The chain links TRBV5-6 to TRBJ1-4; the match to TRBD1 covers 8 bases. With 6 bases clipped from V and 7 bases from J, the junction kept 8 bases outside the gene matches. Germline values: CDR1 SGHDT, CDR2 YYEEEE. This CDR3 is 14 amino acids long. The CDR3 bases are TGTGCCAGCACCCTGGGACAGGCCCCTGAAAAACTGTTTTTT. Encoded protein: CASTLGQAPEKLFF.

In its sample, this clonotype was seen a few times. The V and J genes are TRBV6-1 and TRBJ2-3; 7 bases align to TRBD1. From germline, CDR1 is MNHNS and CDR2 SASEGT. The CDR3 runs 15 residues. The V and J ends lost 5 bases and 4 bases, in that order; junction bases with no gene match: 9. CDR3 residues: CASSRTGAWADTQYF. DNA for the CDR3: TGTGCCAGCAGTAGAACAGGGGCTTGGGCAGATACGCAGTATTTT.

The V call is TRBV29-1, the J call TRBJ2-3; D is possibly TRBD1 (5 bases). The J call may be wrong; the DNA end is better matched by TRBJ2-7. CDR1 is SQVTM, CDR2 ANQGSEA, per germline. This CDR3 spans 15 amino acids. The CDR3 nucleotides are TGCAGCGGAGTACTATTTAGGGGCGGAGCCTACGAGCAGTACTTC. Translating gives CSGVLFRGGAYEQYF.

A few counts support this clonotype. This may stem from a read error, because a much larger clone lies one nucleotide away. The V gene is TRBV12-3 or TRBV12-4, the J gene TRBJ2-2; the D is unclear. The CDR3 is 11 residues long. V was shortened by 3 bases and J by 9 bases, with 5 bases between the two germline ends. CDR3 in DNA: TGTGCCAGCAGTTTTGGCCGGGAGCTGTTTTTT. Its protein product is CASSFGRELFF.

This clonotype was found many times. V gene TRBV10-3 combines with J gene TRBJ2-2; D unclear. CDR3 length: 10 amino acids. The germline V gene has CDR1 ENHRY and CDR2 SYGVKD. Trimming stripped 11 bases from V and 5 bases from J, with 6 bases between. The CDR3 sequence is CAVGTGELFF. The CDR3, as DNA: TGTGCCGTTGGTACCGGGGAGCTGTTTTTT.

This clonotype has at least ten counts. CDR3 loop: CASSPPGGYEQYF. CDR3 nucleotide sequence: TGTGCCAGCAGCCCCCCGGGGGGCTACGAGCAGTACTTC. V gene TRBV11-2 combines with J gene TRBJ2-7; the match to TRBD2 covers 7 bases. Germline values: CDR1 SGHAT, CDR2 FQNNGV. J lost 3 bases, V lost 5 bases, and 4 bases had no gene match. The CDR3 sequence is 13 residues long.

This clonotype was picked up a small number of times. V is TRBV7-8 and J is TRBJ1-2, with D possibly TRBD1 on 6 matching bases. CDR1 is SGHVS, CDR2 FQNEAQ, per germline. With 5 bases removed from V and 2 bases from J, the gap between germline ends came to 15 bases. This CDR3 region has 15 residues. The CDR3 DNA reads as TGTGCCAGCAGCCCCCGGGACAAGAAAAACTATGGCTACACCTTC. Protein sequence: CASSPRDKKNYGYTF.

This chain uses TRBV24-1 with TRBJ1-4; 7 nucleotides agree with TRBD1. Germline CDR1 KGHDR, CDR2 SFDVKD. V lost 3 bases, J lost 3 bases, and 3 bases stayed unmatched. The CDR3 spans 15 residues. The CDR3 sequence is CATSDPGTANEKLFF. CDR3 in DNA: TGTGCCACCAGTGATCCCGGGACAGCTAATGAAAAACTGTTTTTT.

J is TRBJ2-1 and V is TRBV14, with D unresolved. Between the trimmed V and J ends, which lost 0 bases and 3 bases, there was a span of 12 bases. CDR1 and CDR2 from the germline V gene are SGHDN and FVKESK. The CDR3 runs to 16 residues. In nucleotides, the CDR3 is TGTGCCAGCAGCCAAGATTCCACTTCCCGCTACAATGAGCAGTTCTTC. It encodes CASSQDSTSRYNEQFF.

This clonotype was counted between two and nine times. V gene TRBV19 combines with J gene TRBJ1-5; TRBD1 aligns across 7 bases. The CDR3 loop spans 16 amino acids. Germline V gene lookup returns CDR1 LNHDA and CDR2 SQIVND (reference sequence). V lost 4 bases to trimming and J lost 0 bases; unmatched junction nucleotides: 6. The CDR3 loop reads CASSSSGQVSNQPQHF. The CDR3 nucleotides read TGTGCCAGTAGTAGTTCCGGACAGGTTAGCAATCAGCCCCAGCATTTT.

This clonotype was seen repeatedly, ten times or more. DNA for the CDR3: TGCAGTGCTAGAGATGGTGGGGCTGGAGAAGAGACCCAGTACTTC. Amino acid sequence: CSARDGGAGEETQYF. V gene TRBV20-1 combines with J gene TRBJ2-5; the D gene is possibly TRBD1 (5 bases). The CDR3 runs to 15 residues. The ends were cut back, 0 bases at V and 3 bases at J, with 14 bases in the middle. CDR1 is DFQATT and CDR2 is SNEGSKA in the germline V gene (reference sequence).

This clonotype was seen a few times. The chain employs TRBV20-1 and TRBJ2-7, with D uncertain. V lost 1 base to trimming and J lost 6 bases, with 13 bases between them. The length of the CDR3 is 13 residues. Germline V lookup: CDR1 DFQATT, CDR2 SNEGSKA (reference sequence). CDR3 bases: TGCAGTGCTAGAGTCCGCTACCTCCCCGAGCAGTACTTC. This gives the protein CSARVRYLPEQYF.

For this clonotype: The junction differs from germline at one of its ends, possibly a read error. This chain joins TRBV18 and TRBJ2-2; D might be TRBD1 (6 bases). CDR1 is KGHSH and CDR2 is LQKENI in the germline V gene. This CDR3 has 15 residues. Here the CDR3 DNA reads TGTGCCAGCTCGCCACTACAGGGATCATCCGGGGAGCTGTTTTTT. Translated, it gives CASSPLQGSSGELFF.

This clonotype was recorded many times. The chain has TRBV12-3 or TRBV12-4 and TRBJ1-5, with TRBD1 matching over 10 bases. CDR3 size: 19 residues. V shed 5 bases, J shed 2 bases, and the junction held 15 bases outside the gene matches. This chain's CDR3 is CASSPVPGQGRSGNQPQHF. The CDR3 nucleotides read TGTGCCAGCAGTCCCGTCCCGGGACAGGGGAGATCTGGCAATCAGCCCCAGCATTTT.

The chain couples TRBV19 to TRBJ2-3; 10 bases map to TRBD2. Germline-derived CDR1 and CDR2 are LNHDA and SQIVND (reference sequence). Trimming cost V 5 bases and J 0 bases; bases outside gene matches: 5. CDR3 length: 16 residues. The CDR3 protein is CASSLGLAESTDTQYF. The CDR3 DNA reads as TGTGCCAGTAGTCTCGGACTAGCGGAGAGCACAGATACGCAGTATTTT.

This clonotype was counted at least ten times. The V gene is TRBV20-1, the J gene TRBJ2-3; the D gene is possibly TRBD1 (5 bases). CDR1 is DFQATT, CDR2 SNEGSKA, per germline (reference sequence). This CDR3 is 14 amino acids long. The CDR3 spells CSVEQGLGTDTQYF. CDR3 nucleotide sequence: TGCAGCGTTGAGCAGGGTTTGGGAACAGATACGCAGTATTTT.

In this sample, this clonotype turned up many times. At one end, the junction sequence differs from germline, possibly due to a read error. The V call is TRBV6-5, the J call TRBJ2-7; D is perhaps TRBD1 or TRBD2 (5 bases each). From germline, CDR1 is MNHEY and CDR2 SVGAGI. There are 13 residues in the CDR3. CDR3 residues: CASSYYGTDRWSF. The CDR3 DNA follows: TGTGCCAGCAGTTACTATGGGACCGATCGGTGGAGTTTC.

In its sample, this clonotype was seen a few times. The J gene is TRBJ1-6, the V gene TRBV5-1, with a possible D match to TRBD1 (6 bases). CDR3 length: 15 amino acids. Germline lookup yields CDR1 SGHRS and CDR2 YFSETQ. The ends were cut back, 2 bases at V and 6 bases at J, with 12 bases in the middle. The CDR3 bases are TGCGCCAGCAGCTTCCAGGGGCCCACTAATTCACCCCTCCACTTT. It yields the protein CASSFQGPTNSPLHF.

Here the CDR3 DNA reads TGTGCCAGCAGTTTATGGACTAGCGGGACCTACGAGCAGTACTTC. Encoded protein: CASSLWTSGTYEQYF. The chain is built from TRBV12-3 or TRBV12-4 and TRBJ2-7; 12 nucleotides align to TRBD2. CDR3 length: 15 amino acids. With V trimmed by 2 bases and J by 2 bases, 1 base remained unmatched.

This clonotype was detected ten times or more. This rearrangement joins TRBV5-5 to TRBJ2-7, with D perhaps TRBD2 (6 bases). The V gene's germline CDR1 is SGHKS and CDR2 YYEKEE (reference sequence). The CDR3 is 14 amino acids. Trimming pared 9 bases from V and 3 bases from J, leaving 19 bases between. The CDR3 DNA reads TGTGCCACTAAGGCGCGGGGCGTTGACTACGAGCAGTACTTC. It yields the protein CATKARGVDYEQYF. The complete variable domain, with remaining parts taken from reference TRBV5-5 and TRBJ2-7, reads DAGVTQSPTHLIKTRGQQVTLRCSPISGHKSVSWYQQVLGQGPQFIFQYYEKEERGRGNFPDRFSARQFPNYSSELNVNALLLGDSALYLCATKARGVDYEQYFGPGTRLTVT.

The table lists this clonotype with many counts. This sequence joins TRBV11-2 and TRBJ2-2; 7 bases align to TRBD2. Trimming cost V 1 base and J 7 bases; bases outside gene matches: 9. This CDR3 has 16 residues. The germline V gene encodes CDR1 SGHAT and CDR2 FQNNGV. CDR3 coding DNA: TGTGCCAGCAGCTTAGTATGGGAGGGCTCGGGCGGGGAGCTGTTTTTT. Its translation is CASSLVWEGSGGELFF.

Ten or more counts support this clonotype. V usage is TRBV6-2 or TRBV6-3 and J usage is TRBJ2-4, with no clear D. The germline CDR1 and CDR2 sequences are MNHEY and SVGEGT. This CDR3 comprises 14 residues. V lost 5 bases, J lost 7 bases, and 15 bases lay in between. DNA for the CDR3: TGTGCCAGCAGTGAAGTGGGCAGACTTAACATTCAGTACTTC. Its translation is CASSEVGRLNIQYF.

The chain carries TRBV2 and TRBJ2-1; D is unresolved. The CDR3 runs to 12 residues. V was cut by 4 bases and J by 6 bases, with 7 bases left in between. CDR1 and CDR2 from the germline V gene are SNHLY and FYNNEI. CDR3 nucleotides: TGTGCCAGCAGTGGGCGCTGCAATGAGCAGTTCTTC. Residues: CASSGRCNEQFF.

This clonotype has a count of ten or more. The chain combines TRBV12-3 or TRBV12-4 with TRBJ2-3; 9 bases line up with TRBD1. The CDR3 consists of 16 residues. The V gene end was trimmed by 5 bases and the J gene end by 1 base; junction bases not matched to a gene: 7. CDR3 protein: CASSPQGTGRTDTQYF. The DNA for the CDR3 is TGTGCCAGCAGTCCCCAAGGGACAGGGCGCACAGATACGCAGTATTTT.

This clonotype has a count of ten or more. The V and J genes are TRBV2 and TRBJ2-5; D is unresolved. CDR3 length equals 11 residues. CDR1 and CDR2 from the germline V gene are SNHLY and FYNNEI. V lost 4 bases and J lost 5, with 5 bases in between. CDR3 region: CASSVGETQYF. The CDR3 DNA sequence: TGTGCCAGCAGTGTAGGGGAGACCCAGTACTTC.

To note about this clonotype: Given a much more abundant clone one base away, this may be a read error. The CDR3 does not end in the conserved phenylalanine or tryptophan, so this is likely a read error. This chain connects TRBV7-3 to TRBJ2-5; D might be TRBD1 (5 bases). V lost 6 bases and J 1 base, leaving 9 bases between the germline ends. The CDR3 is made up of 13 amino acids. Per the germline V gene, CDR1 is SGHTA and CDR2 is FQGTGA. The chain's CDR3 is CASSYDSQETQYS. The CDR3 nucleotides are TGTGCCAGCAGTTACGACAGCCAAGAGACCCAGTACTCC.

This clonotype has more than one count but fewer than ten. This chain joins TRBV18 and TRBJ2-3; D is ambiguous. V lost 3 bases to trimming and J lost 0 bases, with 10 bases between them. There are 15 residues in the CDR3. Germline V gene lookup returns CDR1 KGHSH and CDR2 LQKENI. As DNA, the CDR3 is TGTGCCAGCTCACCCCCCTCGTCTAGCACAGATACGCAGTATTTT. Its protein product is CASSPPSSSTDTQYF.

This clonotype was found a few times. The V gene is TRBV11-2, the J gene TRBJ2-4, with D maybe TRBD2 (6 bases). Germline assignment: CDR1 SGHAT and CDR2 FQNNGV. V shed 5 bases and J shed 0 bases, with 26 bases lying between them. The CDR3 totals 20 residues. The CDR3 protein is CASSKRVPGLQFRAKNIQYF. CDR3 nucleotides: TGTGCCAGCAGCAAACGAGTTCCGGGACTGCAGTTTAGAGCCAAAAACATTCAGTACTTC.

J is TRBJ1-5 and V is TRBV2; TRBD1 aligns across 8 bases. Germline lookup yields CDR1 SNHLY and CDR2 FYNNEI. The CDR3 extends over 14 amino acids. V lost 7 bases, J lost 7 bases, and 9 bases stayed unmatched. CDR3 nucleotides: TGTGCCAGCACCTTATCAGGGGGCCCCCAGCCCCAGCATTTT. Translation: CASTLSGGPQPQHF.

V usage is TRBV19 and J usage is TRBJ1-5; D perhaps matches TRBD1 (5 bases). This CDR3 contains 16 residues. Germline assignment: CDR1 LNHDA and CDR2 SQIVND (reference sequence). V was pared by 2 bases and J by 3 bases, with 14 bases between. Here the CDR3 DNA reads TGTGCCAGTAGTATATTAAGGGGAGGGATCAATCAGCCCCAGCATTTT. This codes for CASSILRGGINQPQHF.

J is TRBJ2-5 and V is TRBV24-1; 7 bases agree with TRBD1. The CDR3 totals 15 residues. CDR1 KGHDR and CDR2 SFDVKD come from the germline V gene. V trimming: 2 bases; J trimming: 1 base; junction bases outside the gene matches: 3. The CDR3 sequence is CATSDSRQGQETQYF. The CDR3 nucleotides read TGTGCCACCAGTGATTCTCGACAGGGCCAAGAGACCCAGTACTTC.

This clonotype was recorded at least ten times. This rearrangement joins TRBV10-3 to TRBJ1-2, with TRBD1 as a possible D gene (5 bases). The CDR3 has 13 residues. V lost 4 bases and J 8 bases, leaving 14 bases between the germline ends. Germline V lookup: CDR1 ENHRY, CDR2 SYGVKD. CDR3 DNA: TGTGCCATCAGTGGGGGGAGAGAGGAAGGCTACACCTTC. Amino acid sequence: CAISGGREEGYTF.